These 28 T cell receptor beta chains came from one sample sequenced in a study of T cells in Graves' hyperthyroidism and ophthalmopathy. Amplification of TCR beta CDR3 regions was performed using RNA transcripts as template. The TCR CDR3 was amplified in a first-round RT-PCR using the HTBI primer set. TCRdb analysed the multiplex PCR reads with MiXCR anew, one entry per CDR3 protein. The sample shows hundreds of thousands of distinct CDR3 sequences, 12% to 15% of them seen only once. Sequencing was carried out using blood. All receptors come from a woman aged 18 to 35 with Graves' hyperthyroidism.

This clonotype has at least ten counts. CDR3 region: CASKSGWDNEQFF. In DNA, the CDR3 is TGTGCCAGCAAGTCAGGGTGGGACAATGAGCAGTTCTTC. V is TRBV12-3 or TRBV12-4 and J is TRBJ2-1; D is perhaps TRBD1 (5 bases). CDR3 size: 13 residues. The V end was cut by 7 bases, the J end by 5 bases, with 12 bases between.

The V gene is TRBV6-5, the J gene TRBJ2-4, with 10 bases fitting TRBD1. Germline V gives CDR1 MNHEY, CDR2 SVGAGI. Trimming cost V 2 bases and J 9 bases; bases outside gene matches: 19. The CDR3 has 19 residues. CDR3 sequence (DNA): TGTGCCAGCAGTTACACACCGGGACAGGGGACCGGACTGACTGGCATTCAGTACTTC. Its protein product is CASSYTPGQGTGLTGIQYF.

This clonotype was detected ten times or more. The genes are TRBV30 and TRBJ2-7; D call uncertain. The CDR3 contains 12 residues. From germline, CDR1 is GTSNPN and CDR2 SVGIG (reference sequence). V was trimmed by 0 bases and J by 6 bases, leaving 9 bases between them. The CDR3 protein is CAWSVLDVEQYF. The CDR3 nucleotides read TGTGCCTGGAGTGTTCTGGATGTCGAGCAGTACTTC.

In its sample, this clonotype was seen a few times. This chain joins TRBV6-2 or TRBV6-3 and TRBJ2-7; D is perhaps TRBD1 or TRBD2 (5 bases each). The V gene lost 6 bases and the J gene lost 1 base, with 10 bases spanning the gap. Germline lookup yields CDR1 MNHEY and CDR2 SVGEGT. CDR3 length: 13 residues. DNA of the CDR3: TGTGCCAGCAGACGGGGCCCATCCTACGAGCAGTACTTC. This gives the protein CASRRGPSYEQYF.

This clonotype was found many times. This sequence joins TRBV20-1 and TRBJ2-7, with TRBD1 matching over 8 bases. V was clipped by 3 bases and J by 3 bases; unmatched bases: 7. Germline lookup yields CDR1 DFQATT and CDR2 SNEGSKA (reference sequence). The CDR3 is made up of 14 amino acids. CDR3 DNA: TGCAGTGCTAGGGACAGGGTGTTCAACTACGAGCAGTACTTC. Translating gives CSARDRVFNYEQYF.

In the case of this clonotype: At one end the junction does not follow the germline gene, possibly because of a read error. This chain connects TRBV2 to TRBJ2-3; tentative D call: TRBD1 (6 bases). Germline loops: CDR1 SNHLY, CDR2 FYNNEI. This CDR3 has 12 residues. DNA of the CDR3: TGTGCCAGCAAATGGACAGTCGATAGGCAGTATTTT. As protein: CASKWTVDRQYF.

This clonotype occurred many times. The rearrangement uses TRBV13 and TRBJ2-7; 9 bases agree with TRBD2. The CDR3 is 16 amino acids. V was clipped by 2 bases and J by 1 base; unmatched bases: 6. Germline loops: CDR1 PRHDT, CDR2 FYEKMQ (reference sequence). The CDR3 reads CASSLLASGISYEQYF. The CDR3 region has the DNA TGTGCCAGCAGCTTACTCGCTAGCGGGATATCCTACGAGCAGTACTTC.

The chain employs TRBV6-5 and TRBJ1-2; possibly TRBD1 for D (6 bases). There are 15 residues in the CDR3. Trimming cost V 4 bases and J 8 bases, with 20 bases left between them. CDR1 and CDR2 (germline): MNHEY, SVGAGI. CDR3 DNA: TGTGCCAGCAGTTCCCCTCCGACGGGGGCTGACGGCTACACCTTC. Amino acids: CASSSPPTGADGYTF.

This chain uses TRBV9 with TRBJ1-1; D gene uncertain. V lost 0 bases and J lost 1, with 22 bases in between. Germline V CDR1 and CDR2: SGDLS, YYNGEE. The CDR3 covers 19 residues. The CDR3 DNA reads as TGTGCCAGCAGCGTAGTCCCGGATGGGTTTAAAGTCCGGAACACTGAAGCTTTCTTT. Translating gives CASSVVPDGFKVRNTEAFF.

This chain uses TRBV30 with TRBJ2-7; maybe TRBD1 (6 bases). The germline gives CDR1 GTSNPN, CDR2 SVGIG (reference sequence). The V end was cut by 2 bases, the J end by 6 bases, with 20 bases between. This CDR3 has 15 residues. The CDR3 sequence is CAWSPTPGTLREQYF. CDR3 sequence (DNA): TGTGCCTGGAGTCCTACACCCGGGACATTACGCGAGCAGTACTTC.

This clonotype was seen at least ten times. The CDR3 protein is CASSPGLAAQETQYF. In DNA form, the CDR3 reads TGTGCCAGCAGCCCAGGACTAGCGGCCCAAGAGACCCAGTACTTC. The V gene is TRBV7-2, the J gene TRBJ2-5; TRBD2 aligns across 10 bases. J gave up 1 base and V 5 bases, and 4 bases lay outside the gene matches. The CDR3 spans 15 residues. Germline V CDR1 and CDR2: SGHTA, FQGNSA.

The sample holds a few counts of this clonotype. The J gene is TRBJ2-3, the V gene TRBV7-8; 9 bases agree with TRBD2. The V gene's germline CDR1 is SGHVS and CDR2 FQNEAQ. The CDR3 is 16 amino acids. After removal of 4 bases from V and 0 bases from J, the junction contained 5 bases not matched to a gene. CDR3 bases: TGTGCCAGCAGCTACCTAGCGGGAAAGAGCACAGATACGCAGTATTTT. As protein: CASSYLAGKSTDTQYF.

This clonotype was seen a few times. This chain uses TRBV10-1 with TRBJ1-1; unclear D gene. CDR1 is WNHNN, CDR2 SYGVQD, per germline (reference sequence). Trimming removed 0 bases from V and 4 bases from J, with 6 bases in between. This CDR3 spans 13 amino acids. The CDR3 reads CASSESTATEAFF. The CDR3 nucleotides read TGCGCCAGCAGTGAGTCGACTGCCACTGAAGCTTTCTTT.

In this sample, this clonotype turned up a few times. The chain is built from TRBV13 and TRBJ2-7, with 9 bases matching TRBD1. The CDR3 consists of 19 residues. Germline CDR1 and CDR2: PRHDT and FYEKMQ (reference sequence). The J segment lost 4 bases and the V segment lost 5 bases, leaving 21 bases of the junction unmatched. The CDR3 bases are TGTGCCAGCAGCACCCGCCCCCTCGTGGACAGGGGCTACGTGTACGAGCAGTACTTC. Its protein is CASSTRPLVDRGYVYEQYF.

At least ten counts were recorded for this clonotype. The rearrangement uses TRBV28 and TRBJ2-2; D might be TRBD2 (7 bases). The CDR3 length is 15 residues. V lost 3 bases, J lost 4 bases, and 12 bases lay in between. CDR1 and CDR2 (germline): MDHEN, SYDVKM. CDR3 residues: CASSLRGLSTGELFF. CDR3 in DNA: TGTGCCAGCAGTTTGCGGGGGCTTAGCACCGGGGAGCTGTTTTTT.

This clonotype was recorded a few times. CDR3 coding DNA: TGTGCCAGCAGTTTACGGCCCCCGGCATACTACTCCGTGTGGAGCAATCAGCCCCAGCATTTT. It specifies CASSLRPPAYYSVWSNQPQHF. The chain is built from TRBV27 and TRBJ1-5; D not resolved. CDR1 and CDR2 (germline): MNHEY, SMNVEV (reference sequence). V lost 2 bases and J lost 1, with 27 bases in between. The CDR3 has 21 residues.

This chain uses TRBV7-2 with TRBJ1-5, with a weak D call TRBD1 (5 bases). This CDR3 spans 14 amino acids. Deletions cut 2 bases from V and 4 bases from J, with 9 bases between. CDR1 and CDR2 from the germline V gene are SGHTA and FQGNSA. The CDR3 region is CASSLRDANQPQHF. In DNA, the CDR3 is TGTGCCAGCAGCTTAAGGGACGCGAATCAGCCCCAGCATTTT.

This clonotype came up a few times. The chain combines TRBV7-2 with TRBJ2-5, with D perhaps matching TRBD2 (5 bases). Between the trimmed V and J ends, which lost 1 base and 7 bases, there was a span of 19 bases. Germline CDR1 reads SGHTA; CDR2 reads FQGNSA. The CDR3 covers 16 residues. CDR3 nucleotide sequence: TGTGCCAGCAGCTTAGAAGGGAGCCTACCGTTGGGGACCCAGTACTTC. Translated: CASSLEGSLPLGTQYF.

The chain couples TRBV18 to TRBJ1-1; 7 bases match TRBD1. The V gene's germline CDR1 is KGHSH and CDR2 LQKENI. Trimming removed 6 bases from V and 3 bases from J; junction bases left unmatched: 7. The CDR3 is 14 amino acids. CDR3 in DNA: TGTGCCAGCTCGGCGACAGGGTATGACACTGAAGCTTTCTTT. Residues: CASSATGYDTEAFF.

This clonotype was seen repeatedly, ten times or more. The chain uses TRBV11-2 and TRBJ1-2; no clear D. V was clipped by 3 bases and J by 4 bases, with 12 bases between them. The CDR3 consists of 14 residues. From germline, CDR1 is SGHAT and CDR2 FQNNGV. CDR3 residues: CASSLSPRAYGYTF. CDR3 nucleotide sequence: TGTGCCAGCAGCTTGTCCCCACGGGCCTATGGCTACACCTTC.

The chain recombines TRBV7-2 with TRBJ2-1; 13 bases line up with TRBD2. Trimming at V came to 4 bases and at J to 9 bases, leaving 6 bases not matched to a gene. CDR1 and CDR2 from the germline V gene are SGHTA and FQGNSA. CDR3 length: 15 residues. The CDR3 spells CASSYTSGGGLEQFF. The CDR3 bases are TGTGCCAGCAGCTACACTAGCGGGGGGGGCCTTGAGCAGTTCTTC.

The chain combines TRBV14 with TRBJ2-7; 15 bases map to TRBD2. This CDR3 has 17 residues. CDR1 and CDR2 (germline): SGHDN, FVKESK. V was clipped by 4 bases and J by 7 bases; unmatched bases: 11. The CDR3 here is CASSRTSGRVRGDEQYF. The CDR3 DNA follows: TGTGCCAGCAGCCGGACTAGCGGGAGGGTCCGAGGCGATGAGCAGTACTTC.

This clonotype was counted many times. V usage is TRBV9 and J usage is TRBJ2-7; 10 bases align to TRBD1. This CDR3 region has 16 residues. V shed 0 bases, J shed 0 bases, and the junction held 3 bases outside the gene matches. Germline V CDR1 and CDR2: SGDLS, YYNGEE. This CDR3 reads CASSVGTGGPSYEQYF. CDR3 coding DNA: TGTGCCAGCAGCGTAGGGACAGGGGGTCCCTCCTACGAGCAGTACTTC.

This clonotype was counted at least ten times. The V call is TRBV3-1, the J call TRBJ1-1, with D possibly TRBD1 on 5 matching bases. Germline CDR1 and CDR2: LGHDT and YNNKEL (reference sequence). The CDR3 has 11 amino acids. V lost 8 bases and J 5 bases, leaving 9 bases between the germline ends. The CDR3 coding sequence is TGTGCCAGCCGGGGGGGGACTGAAGCTTTCTTT. Amino acid sequence: CASRGGTEAFF. The full variable domain, completed using reference TRBV3-1 and TRBJ1-1, is DTAVSQTPKYLVTQMGNDKSIKCEQNLGHDTMYWYKQDSKKFLKIMFSYNNKELIINETVPNRFSPKSPDKAHLNLHINSLELGDSAVYFCASRGGTEAFFGQGTRLTVV.

The chain joins TRBV20-1 to TRBJ2-5, with D tentatively TRBD1 (5 bases). CDR3 length equals 15 residues. Germline assignment: CDR1 DFQATT and CDR2 SNEGSKA (reference sequence). V was cut by 0 bases and J by 5 bases, with 16 bases left in between. The CDR3 nucleotides are TGCAGTGCTAGAGATCTTGGGCAGGGTGGGGAGACCCAGTACTTC. This encodes CSARDLGQGGETQYF.

The sample holds a few counts of this clonotype. The chain employs TRBV20-1 and TRBJ2-1, with D hard to call. This CDR3 is 15 amino acids long. Germline CDR1 reads DFQATT; CDR2 reads SNEGSKA (reference sequence). The V and J ends lost 0 bases and 9 bases respectively, with 18 bases between them. The DNA for the CDR3 is TGCAGTGCTAGAGATTTAGGTAGATGGGTTGGTGAGCAGTTCTTC. Its protein product is CSARDLGRWVGEQFF.

The chain couples TRBV7-6 to TRBJ2-7; 8 bases line up with TRBD2. Germline assignment: CDR1 SGHVS and CDR2 FNYEAQ. With V trimmed by 4 bases and J by 0 bases, 5 bases remained unmatched. The CDR3 sequence is 15 residues long. CDR3 loop: CASSSFSGNSYEQYF. The CDR3 coding sequence is TGTGCCAGCAGCTCATTTAGCGGGAACTCCTACGAGCAGTACTTC. Full variable domain (remainder filled in from reference TRBV7-6 and TRBJ2-7): GAGVSQSPRYKVTKRGQDVALRCDPISGHVSLYWYRQALGQGPEFLTYFNYEAQQDKSGLPNDRFSAERPEGSISTLTIQRTEQRDSAMYRCASSSFSGNSYEQYFGPGTRLTVT.

The chain uses TRBV7-8 and TRBJ2-5, with 7 bases fitting TRBD1. V lost 4 bases and J lost 1; bases outside the gene matches: 6. The CDR3 runs to 15 residues. CDR1 is SGHVS and CDR2 is FQNEAQ in the germline V gene. The chain's CDR3 is CASSSTTGSQETQYF. In DNA form, the CDR3 reads TGTGCCAGCAGCTCGACGACAGGGTCCCAAGAGACCCAGTACTTC. The full variable domain, its missing parts supplied by reference TRBV7-8 and TRBJ2-5, is GAGVSQSPRYKVAKRGQDVALRCDPISGHVSLFWYQQALGQGPEFLTYFQNEAQLDKSGLPSDRFFAERPEGSVSTLKIQRTQQEDSAVYLCASSSTTGSQETQYFGPGTRLLVL.